This TCR beta chain was profiled in a study of naive and memory T cell subsets. CMV status came from CD4+ IFNgamma after overnight CMV lysate stimulation. An equimolar mix of two oligonucleotides served as the beta constant-region primer for TRBC1 and TRBC2. A 12-nucleotide UMI and the SP2 primer were added to the cDNA 3' end by oligonucleotide ligation. Four rounds of PCR amplified the ligated cDNA using nested alpha and beta constant-region primers plus SP2. TCRdb re-analysed the UMI-ligation and nested PCR reads in MiXCR, keeping a single row per CDR3 protein. The top ten hold more than 0.13% of the sample, which has 130,000 to 150,000 distinct CDR3 sequences, more than 15% seen once. CDR1 and CDR2 from the germline V gene are SGHRS and YFSETQ. This CDR3 has 15 residues. V was clipped by 5 bases and J by 3 bases; unmatched bases: 9.

Source material: naive CD4+ T cells from blood. V usage is TRBV5-1 and J usage is TRBJ2-7; 9 bases are shared with TRBD2. The clonotype originates from a human donor in good health. The CDR3 DNA reads as TGCGCCAGCAGTTCCCGACTAGCGGCGAACTACGAGCAGTACTTC. Translating gives CASSSRLAANYEQYF.